This T cell receptor beta chain was found in a study of T cell repertoires in cytomegalovirus infection. Looking at the study overall: Based on public TCR beta signatures, there were indications of CMV infection and of a matching HLA type. Study results and limitations: In two of eight donors, the top clonotype was HLA-C-restricted CMV-specific.

From the reads, TCRdb called clonotypes with MiXCR, one entry per CDR3 protein. The sample includes some 500,000 distinct CDR3 sequences, roughly a third of them seen just once. This CDR3 comprises 15 residues. Germline trimming cut 4 bases from V and 2 bases from J; bases unmatched to any gene: 6. Germline V gene sequence: CDR1 MDHEN, CDR2 SYDVKM. Turning to this clonotype: Its antigen is not known.

Sequencing used cultured PBMCs, obtained from culture after CMV antigen stimulation. This clonotype originated in a human donor in good health (CMV status not recorded). Some clones in this sample may be carry-over from other donors' samples. This sequence joins TRBV28 and TRBJ2-7; TRBD2 matches at 9 bases. The CDR3 DNA follows: TGTGCCAGCAGTTCTAGACTAGCGGATCCCTACGAGCAGTACTTC. As protein: CASSSRLADPYEQYF.